This passage covers 10 T cell receptor beta chains from one sample sequenced in a study of T cell clonotyping in hematopoietic cell transplantation. Time point of the sample: recipient sample about 28 days before transplant, after cytoreduction. The table came from immunoSEQ multiplex PCR; TCRdb's copy has only in-frame clones and leaves some out. The sample lists approximately 3,000 clones; 90% to 96% were seen once. The starting material was peripheral blood mononuclear cells, obtained before stem cell transplant. The receptors derive from a woman aged 45-60 years with chronic myeloid leukemia. Some clones in this sample may be carry-over from other donors' samples.

The rearrangement links TRBV28 to TRBJ1-6; D gene ambiguous. CDR1 MDHEN and CDR2 SYDVKM come from the germline V gene. This CDR3 has 14 amino acids. Deletions cut 4 bases from V and 10 bases from J, with 14 bases between. CDR3 DNA sequence: TGTGCCAGCAGTTCTAGGGCCCCGGGGTCACCCCTCCACTTT. It codes for CASSSRAPGSPLHF.

This rearrangement joins TRBV5-1 to TRBJ1-1, with D unclear. V was clipped by 9 bases and J by 1 base, with 13 bases between them. This CDR3 contains 13 residues. From germline, CDR1 is SGHRS and CDR2 YFSETQ. The CDR3 sequence is CATQAHPNTEAFF. The DNA for the CDR3 is TGCGCCACCCAGGCTCACCCGAACACTGAAGCTTTCTTT.

The chain links TRBV15 to TRBJ2-3, with 9 bases aligning to TRBD1. The germline V gene has CDR1 LNHNV and CDR2 YYDKDF (reference sequence). J was trimmed by 3 bases and V by 8 bases; bases with no gene match: 6. The CDR3 consists of 14 residues. In DNA, the CDR3 is TGTGCCACCGGGGACAGGGCGTATACAGATACGCAGTATTTT. Encoded protein: CATGDRAYTDTQYF.

V usage is TRBV27 and J usage is TRBJ2-4; D is unresolved. CDR1 and CDR2 from the germline V gene are MNHEY and SMNVEV (reference sequence). The CDR3 has 14 residues. The V end was cut by 2 bases, the J end by 7 bases, with 12 bases between. This CDR3 reads CASSLLGNRNIQYF. CDR3 bases: TGTGCCAGCAGTTTACTAGGGAATAGGAACATTCAGTACTTC.

The V and J genes are TRBV7-9 and TRBJ1-1; the D gene is possibly TRBD1 (6 bases). CDR3 length equals 15 residues. CDR1 is SEHNR, CDR2 FQNEAQ, per germline (reference sequence). V was pared by 0 bases and J by 4 bases, with 12 bases between. CDR3: CASSLAGHGGTEAFF. In nucleotides, the CDR3 is TGTGCCAGCAGCTTAGCGGGACATGGGGGCACTGAAGCTTTCTTT.

The V call is TRBV7-3, the J call TRBJ1-1; D is uncertain. Trimming removed 1 base at V and 2 bases at J, with 8 bases between. The length of the CDR3 is 14 residues. Germline V lookup: CDR1 SGHTA, CDR2 FQGTGA. CDR3: CASSLIGVNTEAFF. The DNA for the CDR3 is TGTGCCAGCAGCTTAATAGGAGTAAACACTGAAGCTTTCTTT.

This clone was detected once. The chain has TRBV4-1 and TRBJ2-1; TRBD2 aligns across 7 bases. Trimming took 4 bases from V and 4 from J; bases not matched to a gene: 4. The CDR3 spans 14 residues. Germline V CDR1 and CDR2: MGHRA, YSYEKL. The CDR3 region is CASSPRLAYNEQFF. The CDR3 DNA sequence: TGCGCCAGCAGCCCTCGACTAGCTTACAATGAGCAGTTCTTC.

This chain joins TRBV6-5 and TRBJ2-7; 11 nucleotides align to TRBD1. Germline V gives CDR1 MNHEY, CDR2 SVGAGI. Trimming cost V 7 bases and J 1 base; bases outside gene matches: 6. There are 15 residues in the CDR3. The CDR3: CASTGGTGGSYEQYF. Written as DNA, the CDR3 is TGTGCCAGCACTGGGGGGACAGGGGGATCCTACGAGCAGTACTTC.

This chain's CDR3 is CASSVKRGTEAFF. CDR3 in DNA: TGTGCCAGTAGTGTCAAACGGGGAACTGAAGCTTTCTTT. The rearrangement joins TRBV19 to TRBJ1-1; no clear D gene. V dropped 5 bases and J dropped 5 bases, with 12 bases sitting between them. Germline loops: CDR1 LNHDA, CDR2 SQIVND (reference sequence). The CDR3 is made up of 13 amino acids.

The chain couples TRBV20-1 to TRBJ1-2, with D tentatively TRBD1 (5 bases). Per the germline V gene, CDR1 is DFQATT and CDR2 is SNEGSKA (reference sequence). Trimming stripped 2 bases from V and 13 bases from J, with 14 bases between. The CDR3 contains 11 residues. The CDR3 sequence is CSARTDNAGTF. CDR3 sequence (DNA): TGCAGTGCTAGAACGGACAATGCCGGCACCTTC.